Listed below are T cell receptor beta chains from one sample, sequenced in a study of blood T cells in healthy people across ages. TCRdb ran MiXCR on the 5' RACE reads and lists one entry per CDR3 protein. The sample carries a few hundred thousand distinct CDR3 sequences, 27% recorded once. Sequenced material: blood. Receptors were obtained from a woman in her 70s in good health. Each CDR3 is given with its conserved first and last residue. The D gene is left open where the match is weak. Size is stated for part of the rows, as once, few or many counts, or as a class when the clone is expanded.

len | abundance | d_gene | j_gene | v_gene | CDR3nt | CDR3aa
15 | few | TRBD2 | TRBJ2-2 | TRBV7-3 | TGTGCCAGCAGCGCCCTCGGGGGGGACACCGGGGAGCTGTTTTTT | CASSALGGDTGELFF
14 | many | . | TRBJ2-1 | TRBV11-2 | TGTGCCAGCAGCTTAGGTTTAGGAAACAATGAGCAGTTCTTC | CASSLGLGNNEQFF
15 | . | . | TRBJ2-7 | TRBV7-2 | TGTGCCAGCAGCTTAGCCACAGGGACTTTACCCGAGCAGTACTTC | CASSLATGTLPEQYF
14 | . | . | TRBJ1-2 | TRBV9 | TGTGCCAGCAGCGTACGGGACAACCCTTATGGCTACACCTTC | CASSVRDNPYGYTF
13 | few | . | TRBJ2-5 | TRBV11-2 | TGTGCCAGCAGCTCCAGACGGGAAGAGACCCAGTACTTC | CASSSRREETQYF
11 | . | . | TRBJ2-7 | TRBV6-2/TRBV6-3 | TGTGCCAGCAGTTATTCCGACGAGCAGTACTTC | CASSYSDEQYF
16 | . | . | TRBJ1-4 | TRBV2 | TGTGCCAGCAGCACAAGCAACCCGGCAAGGGAGGAAAAACTGTTTTTT | CASSTSNPAREEKLFF
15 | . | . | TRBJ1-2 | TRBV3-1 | TGTGCCAGCAGCCCCAACCCGGGCCGAGCGTATGGCTACACCTTC | CASSPNPGRAYGYTF
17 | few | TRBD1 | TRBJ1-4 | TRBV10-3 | TGTGCCATCAGTTCCGGGACAGGGGGCCGCCCAGATGAAAAACTGTTTTTT | CAISSGTGGRPDEKLFF
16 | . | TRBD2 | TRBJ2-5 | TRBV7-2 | TGTGCCAGCAGCACCCAATCACTAGCGGGGGAAGAGACCCAGTACTTC | CASSTQSLAGEETQYF
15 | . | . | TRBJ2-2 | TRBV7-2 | TGTGCCAGCAGCTTAGTGGCTAGTTTGACCGGGGAGCTGTTTTTT | CASSLVASLTGELFF
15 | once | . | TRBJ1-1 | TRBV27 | TGTGCCAGCAGTTTTCTGGGGGGCACGAACACTGAAGCTTTCTTT | CASSFLGGTNTEAFF
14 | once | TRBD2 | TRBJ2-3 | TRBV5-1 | TGCGCCAGCAGCTTCTCTAGCGGACGGGATACGCAGTATTTT | CASSFSSGRDTQYF
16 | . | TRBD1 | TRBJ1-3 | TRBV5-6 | TGCGGGAGCCGACAGGGGGCCGTCGGCTCTGGAAACACCATATATTTT | CGSRQGAVGSGNTIYF
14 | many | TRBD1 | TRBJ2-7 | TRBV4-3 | TGCGCCAGCAGCCCCGACAGGGGATACTACGAGCAGTACTTC | CASSPDRGYYEQYF
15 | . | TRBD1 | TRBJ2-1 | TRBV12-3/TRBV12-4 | TGTGCCAGCAGAGTAGCCGGGACAGGGGTCAATGAGCAGTTCTTC | CASRVAGTGVNEQFF
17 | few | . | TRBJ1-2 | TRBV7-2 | TGTGCCAGCAGCTTAGCGGGGGGCCCACAGGCTCCCTATGGCTACACCTTC | CASSLAGGPQAPYGYTF
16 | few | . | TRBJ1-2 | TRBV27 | TGTGCCACCCGAGGTGGGGTGGCAAGGGCTAACTATGGCTACACCTTC | CATRGGVARANYGYTF
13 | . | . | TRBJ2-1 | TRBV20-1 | TGCAGTGCCATCGCGTCGGGTGGGAATGAGCAGTTCTTC | CSAIASGGNEQFF
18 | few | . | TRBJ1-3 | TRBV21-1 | TGTGCCAGCAGCAAAGCGCTGCGCTTTGATATGCGAGCAAACACCATATATTTT | CASSKALRFDMRANTIYF
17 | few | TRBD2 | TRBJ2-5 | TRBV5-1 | TGCGCCAGCAGCTTGTTGTCTAGCGGGGGGGCCCGGGAGACCCAGTACTTC | CASSLLSSGGARETQYF
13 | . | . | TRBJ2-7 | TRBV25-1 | TGTGCCAGCAGTTCTTCCCCTTTCGGCGAGCAGTACTTC | CASSSSPFGEQYF
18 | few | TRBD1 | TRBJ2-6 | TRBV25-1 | TGTGCCAGCAGTGATACCAGGGACAGGGTCTCTGGGGCCAACGTCCTGACTTTC | CASSDTRDRVSGANVLTF
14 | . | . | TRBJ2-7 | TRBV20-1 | TGCAGTGCTAGAGTGCGGGACGGCGCCTACGAGCAGTACTTC | CSARVRDGAYEQYF
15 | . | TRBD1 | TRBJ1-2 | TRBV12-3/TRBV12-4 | TGTGCCAGCAGTCCCGGGGGAGCAGGGGGAGGTGGCTACACCTTC | CASSPGGAGGGGYTF